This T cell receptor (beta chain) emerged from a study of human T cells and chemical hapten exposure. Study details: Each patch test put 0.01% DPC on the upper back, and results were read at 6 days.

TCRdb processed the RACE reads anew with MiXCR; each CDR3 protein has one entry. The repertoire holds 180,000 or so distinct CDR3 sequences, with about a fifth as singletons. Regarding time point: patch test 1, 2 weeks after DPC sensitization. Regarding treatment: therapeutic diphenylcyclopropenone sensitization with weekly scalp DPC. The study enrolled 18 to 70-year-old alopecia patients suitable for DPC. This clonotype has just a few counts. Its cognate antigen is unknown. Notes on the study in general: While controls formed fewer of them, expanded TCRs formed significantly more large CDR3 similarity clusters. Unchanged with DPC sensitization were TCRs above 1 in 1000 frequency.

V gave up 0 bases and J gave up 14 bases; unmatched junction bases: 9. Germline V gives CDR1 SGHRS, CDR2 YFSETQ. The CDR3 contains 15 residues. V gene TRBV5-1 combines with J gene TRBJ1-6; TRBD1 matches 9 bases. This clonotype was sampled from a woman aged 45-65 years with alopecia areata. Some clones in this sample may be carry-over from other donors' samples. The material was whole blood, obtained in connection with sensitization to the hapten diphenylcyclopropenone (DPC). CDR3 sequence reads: CASSLEGQGIRALHF. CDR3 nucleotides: TGCGCCAGCAGCTTGGAAGGACAGGGGATTCGAGCCCTCCACTTT.